This record concerns one TCR beta chain sequence. Germline V gene data show CDR1 as MNHNY and CDR2 as SVGAGI (reference sequence). The CDR3 runs to 16 residues. V gave up 5 bases and J gave up 7 bases; unmatched junction bases: 10. TCRdb keeps only in-frame clones here, not all; method: immunoSEQ multiplex PCR. This sample has 70,000 to 85,000 clones, with 91% found just once. The data were taken from a study of resident and recirculating memory T cells in vitiligo. The material sequenced was blood. The sequence derives from a male donor with vitiligo. The chain links TRBV6-6 to TRBJ1-4; 10 nucleotides line up with TRBD1. This chain's CDR3 is CASSLGQGESREKLFF. Here the CDR3 DNA reads TGTGCCAGCAGTCTTGGACAGGGGGAATCTCGTGAAAAACTGTTTTTT.